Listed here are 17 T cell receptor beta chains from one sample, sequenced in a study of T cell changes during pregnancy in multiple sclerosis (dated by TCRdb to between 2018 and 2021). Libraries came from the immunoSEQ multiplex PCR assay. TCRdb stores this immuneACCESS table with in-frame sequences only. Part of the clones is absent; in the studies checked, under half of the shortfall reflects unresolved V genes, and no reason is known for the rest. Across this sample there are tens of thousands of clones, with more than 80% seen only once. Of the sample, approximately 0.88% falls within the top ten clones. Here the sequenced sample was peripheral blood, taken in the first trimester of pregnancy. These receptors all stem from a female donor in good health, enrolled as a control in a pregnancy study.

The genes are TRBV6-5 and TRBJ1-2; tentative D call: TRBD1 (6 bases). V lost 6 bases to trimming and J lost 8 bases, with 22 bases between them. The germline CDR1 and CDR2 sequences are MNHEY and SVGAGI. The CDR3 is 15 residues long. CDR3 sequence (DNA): TGTGCCAGCAGAGAGGACAGACGCGGATTTGTGGGCTACACCTTC. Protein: CASREDRRGFVGYTF.

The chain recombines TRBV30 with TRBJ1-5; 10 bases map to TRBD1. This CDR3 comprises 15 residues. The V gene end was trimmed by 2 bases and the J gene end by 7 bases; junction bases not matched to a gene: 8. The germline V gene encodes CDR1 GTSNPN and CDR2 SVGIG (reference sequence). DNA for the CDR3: TGTGCCTGGAGTAGCTCCGGGACAGGGGCCCAGCCCCAGCATTTT. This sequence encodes CAWSSSGTGAQPQHF.

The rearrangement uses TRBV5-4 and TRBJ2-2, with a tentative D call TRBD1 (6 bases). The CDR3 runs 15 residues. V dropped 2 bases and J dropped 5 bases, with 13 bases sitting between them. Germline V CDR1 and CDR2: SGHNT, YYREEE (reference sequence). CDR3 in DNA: TGTGCCAGCAGCTTCGGACAGTATGCGACCGGGGAGCTGTTTTTT. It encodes CASSFGQYATGELFF.

The chain's CDR3 is CASSLVVAGGHETQYF. In nucleotides, the CDR3 is TGTGCCAGCAGCTTAGTCGTAGCGGGGGGGCATGAGACCCAGTACTTC. V usage is TRBV7-9 and J usage is TRBJ2-5; 11 bases align to TRBD2. V was clipped by 1 base and J by 5 bases; unmatched bases: 6. The germline V gene encodes CDR1 SEHNR and CDR2 FQNEAQ (reference sequence). This CDR3 is built from 16 residues.

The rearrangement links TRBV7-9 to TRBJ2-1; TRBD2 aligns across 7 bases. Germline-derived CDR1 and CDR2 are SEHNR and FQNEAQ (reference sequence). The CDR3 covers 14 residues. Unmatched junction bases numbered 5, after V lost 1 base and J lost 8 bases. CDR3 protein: CASSLGGSVDEQFF. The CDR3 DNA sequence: TGTGCCAGCAGCTTAGGCGGGAGCGTCGATGAGCAGTTCTTC.

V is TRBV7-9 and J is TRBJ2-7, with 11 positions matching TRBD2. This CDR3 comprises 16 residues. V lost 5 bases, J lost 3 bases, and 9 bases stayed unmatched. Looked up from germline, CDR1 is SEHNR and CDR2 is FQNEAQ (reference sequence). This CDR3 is CASSNGLAGSYYEQYF. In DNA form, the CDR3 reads TGTGCCAGCAGCAATGGACTAGCGGGTTCTTACTACGAGCAGTACTTC.

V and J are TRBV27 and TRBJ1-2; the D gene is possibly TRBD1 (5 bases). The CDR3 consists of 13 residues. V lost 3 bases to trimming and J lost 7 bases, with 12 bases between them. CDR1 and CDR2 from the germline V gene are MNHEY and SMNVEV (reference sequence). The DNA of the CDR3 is TGTGCCAGCAGTTTCGACAGATACTCTGGCTACACCTTC. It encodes CASSFDRYSGYTF.

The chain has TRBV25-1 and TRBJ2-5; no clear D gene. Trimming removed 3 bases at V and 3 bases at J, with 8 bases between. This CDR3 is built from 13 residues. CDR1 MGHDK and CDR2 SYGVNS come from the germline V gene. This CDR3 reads CASSDLIKETQYF. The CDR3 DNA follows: TGTGCCAGCAGTGACCTAATTAAAGAGACCCAGTACTTC.

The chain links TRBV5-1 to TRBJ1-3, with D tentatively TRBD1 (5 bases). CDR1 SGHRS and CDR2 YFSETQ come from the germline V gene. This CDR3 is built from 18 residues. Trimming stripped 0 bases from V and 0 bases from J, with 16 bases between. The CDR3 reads CASSLGALMGGSGNTIYF. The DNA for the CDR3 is TGCGCCAGCAGCTTGGGAGCCCTGATGGGGGGCTCTGGAAACACCATATATTTT. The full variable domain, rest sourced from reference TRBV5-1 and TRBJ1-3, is KAGVTQTPRYLIKTRGQQVTLSCSPISGHRSVSWYQQTPGQGLQFLFEYFSETQRNKGNFPGRFSGRQFSNSRSEMNVSTLELGDSALYLCASSLGALMGGSGNTIYFGEGSWLTVV.

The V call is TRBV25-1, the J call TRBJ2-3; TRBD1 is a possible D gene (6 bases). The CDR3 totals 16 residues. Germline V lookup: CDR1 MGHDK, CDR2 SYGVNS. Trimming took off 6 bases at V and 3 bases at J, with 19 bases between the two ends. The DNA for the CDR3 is TGTGCCAGCAGGGGGGACAAACAAGGTGGTACAGATACGCAGTATTTT. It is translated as CASRGDKQGGTDTQYF.

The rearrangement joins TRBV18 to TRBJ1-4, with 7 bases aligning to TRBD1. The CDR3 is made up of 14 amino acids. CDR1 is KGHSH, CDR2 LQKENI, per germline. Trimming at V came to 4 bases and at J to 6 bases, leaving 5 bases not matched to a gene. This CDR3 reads CASSQTGWDEKLFF. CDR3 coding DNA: TGTGCCAGCTCACAGACAGGGTGGGATGAAAAACTGTTTTTT.

The CDR3 coding sequence is TGTGCCAGCAGTATAGGGAGGAATGAGCAGTTCTTC. Translation: CASSIGRNEQFF. The genes are TRBV7-2 and TRBJ2-1; perhaps TRBD2 as D (6 bases). Trimming pared 6 bases from V and 7 bases from J, leaving 10 bases between. There are 12 residues in the CDR3. Germline CDR1 is SGHTA and CDR2 is FQGNSA.

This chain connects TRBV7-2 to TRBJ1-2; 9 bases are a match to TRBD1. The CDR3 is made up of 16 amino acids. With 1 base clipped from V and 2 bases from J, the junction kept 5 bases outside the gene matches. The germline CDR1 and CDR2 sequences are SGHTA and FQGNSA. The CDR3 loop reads CASSLVGGQGNYGYTF. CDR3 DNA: TGTGCCAGCAGCTTAGTTGGGGGACAGGGAAACTATGGCTACACCTTC.

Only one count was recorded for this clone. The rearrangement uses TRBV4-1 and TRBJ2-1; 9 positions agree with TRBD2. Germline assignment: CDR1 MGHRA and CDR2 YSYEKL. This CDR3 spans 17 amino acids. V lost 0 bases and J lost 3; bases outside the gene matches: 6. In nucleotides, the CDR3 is TGCGCCAGCAGCCAAGATCCCGGCGGGAGGGTCTACAATGAGCAGTTCTTC. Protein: CASSQDPGGRVYNEQFF.

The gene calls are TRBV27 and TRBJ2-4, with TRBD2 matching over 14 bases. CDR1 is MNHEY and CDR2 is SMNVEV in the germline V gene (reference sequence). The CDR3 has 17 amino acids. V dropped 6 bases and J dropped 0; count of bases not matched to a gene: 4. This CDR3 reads CASRTSGRGLAKNIQYF. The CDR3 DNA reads TGTGCCAGCAGGACTAGCGGGAGGGGTTTAGCCAAAAACATTCAGTACTTC.

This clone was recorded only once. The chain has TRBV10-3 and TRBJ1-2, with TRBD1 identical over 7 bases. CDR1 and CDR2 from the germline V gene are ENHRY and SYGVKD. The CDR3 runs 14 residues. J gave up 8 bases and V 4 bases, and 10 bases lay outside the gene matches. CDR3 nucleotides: TGTGCCATCAGTGGGAACAGGGGCTCTGGGGGCTACACCTTC. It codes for CAISGNRGSGGYTF.

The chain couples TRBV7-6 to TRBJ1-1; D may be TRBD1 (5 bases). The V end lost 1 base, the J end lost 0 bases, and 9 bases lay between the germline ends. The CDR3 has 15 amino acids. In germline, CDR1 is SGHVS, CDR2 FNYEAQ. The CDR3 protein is CASSLDGGMNTEAFF. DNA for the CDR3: TGTGCCAGCAGCTTAGATGGGGGGATGAACACTGAAGCTTTCTTT.